Listed here is a single T cell receptor (beta chain). Its antigen is unidentified. This sample stems from a study of OX40 agonist ivuxolimab in advanced cancers. Overall study context: Patients received ivuxolimab, an agonistic anti-OX40 (CD134) antibody. In this trial design, patients received ivuxolimab intravenously at 0.01 to 10 mg/kg every 2 weeks. Whole-study findings and limits: Expanded clones were, on average, more numerous in CD8+ T cells than in CD4+.

Deletions cut 8 bases from V and 0 bases from J, with 11 bases between. The CDR3 length is 15 residues. Germline-derived CDR1 and CDR2 are SNHLY and FYNNEI. Data came from immunoSEQ multiplex PCR; TCRdb stores just in-frame clones and leaves some out. The repertoire has tens of thousands of clones, 84% of them found once; the top ten carry 1.5% to 2%. The source material was CD4+ or CD8+ T cells sorted from blood, sampled in a trial of the OX40 agonist ivuxolimab. The TCR originated in an adult with an advanced solid tumor such as melanoma, head and neck, liver or kidney cancer. This chain uses TRBV2 with TRBJ2-6; D perhaps matches TRBD2 (6 bases). CDR3 sequence: CASGDFPSGANVLTF. CDR3 nucleotides: TGTGCCAGCGGGGACTTTCCCTCTGGGGCCAACGTCCTGACTTTC.